Following are 10 T cell receptor beta chains from one sample sequenced in a study of T cells in Graves' hyperthyroidism and ophthalmopathy. Regions amplified from RNA transcripts were the TCR beta CDR3 regions. The TCR CDR3 was amplified in a first-round RT-PCR using the HTBI primer set. Via MiXCR, TCRdb re-called the multiplex PCR reads, giving one row per CDR3 protein. The table records around 620,000 distinct CDR3 sequences, 40% to 55% of them present only once. Sequencing was done on a sample of peripheral blood or thyroid tissue (not recorded which). The receptors were sampled from an adult woman with Graves' disease, either hyperthyroidism or ophthalmopathy (not recorded which).

This sequence joins TRBV7-9 and TRBJ2-7; D not resolved. The CDR3 extends over 9 amino acids. Germline V lookup: CDR1 SEHNR, CDR2 FQNEAQ (reference sequence). V lost 5 bases to trimming and J lost 9 bases, with 5 bases between them. CDR3 loop: CASSKGQYF. The CDR3 DNA reads TGTGCCAGCAGCAAAGGGCAGTACTTC.

This clonotype occurred many times. The J gene is TRBJ1-3, the V gene TRBV12-3 or TRBV12-4; D gene uncertain. The CDR3 has 13 amino acids. V lost 3 bases and J lost 2, with 5 bases in between. DNA of the CDR3: TGTGCCAGCAGTTTGAACCCTGGAAACACCATATATTTT. This codes for CASSLNPGNTIYF.

This chain joins TRBV10-3 and TRBJ2-7; no clear D gene. V shed 10 bases and J shed 2 bases, with 15 bases lying between them. Per the germline V gene, CDR1 is ENHRY and CDR2 is SYGVKD. This CDR3 has 13 residues. In DNA form, the CDR3 reads TGTGCCACCAAGGGCCTAGAGGCCTACGAGCAGTACTTC. Amino acids: CATKGLEAYEQYF.

In this sample, this clonotype turned up many times. The chain recombines TRBV10-2 with TRBJ2-7, with 7 bases fitting TRBD2. The ends lost 6 bases at V and 2 bases at J; junction bases unmatched: 4. The CDR3 spans 13 residues. From germline, CDR1 is WSHSY and CDR2 SAAADI. The CDR3 loop is CASRAGSTYEQYF. DNA for the CDR3: TGCGCCAGCAGAGCGGGATCTACCTACGAGCAGTACTTC.

This chain connects TRBV7-2 to TRBJ1-2; a weak D match, TRBD1 (6 bases). Germline CDR1 is SGHTA and CDR2 is FQGNSA. This CDR3 spans 15 amino acids. The V end was cut by 5 bases, the J end by 0 bases, with 13 bases between. As DNA, the CDR3 is TGTGCCAGCAGCCCCGACAGGAGAGCTAACTATGGCTACACCTTC. This translates into CASSPDRRANYGYTF. The complete variable domain, with remaining parts taken from reference TRBV7-2 and TRBJ1-2, reads GAGVSQSPSNKVTEKGKDVELRCDPISGHTALYWYRQSLGQGLEFLIYFQGNSAPDKSGLPSDRFSAERTGGSVSTLTIQRTQQEDSAVYLCASSPDRRANYGYTFGSGTRLTVV.

The chain links TRBV19 to TRBJ2-6, with 8 bases lining up with TRBD1. The CDR3 has 18 residues. Trimming took 7 bases from V and 3 from J; bases not matched to a gene: 14. Germline assignment: CDR1 LNHDA and CDR2 SQIVND (reference sequence). The CDR3 here is CASTPRQGLYYGANVLTF. The CDR3 DNA is TGTGCCAGTACCCCCCGACAGGGGCTTTACTATGGGGCCAACGTCCTGACTTTC.

This clonotype was observed at least ten times. V usage is TRBV6-5 and J usage is TRBJ1-2; D gene unclear. Germline V gene sequence: CDR1 MNHEY, CDR2 SVGAGI. V was trimmed by 7 bases and J by 6 bases, leaving 15 bases between them. The CDR3 covers 13 residues. CDR3 protein: CASTRSGLHGYTF. CDR3 coding DNA: TGTGCCAGCACTCGCTCGGGGTTACATGGCTACACCTTC.

In its sample, this clonotype was seen many times. The chain has TRBV14 and TRBJ2-2; 9 bases map to TRBD2. Germline assignment: CDR1 SGHDN and CDR2 FVKESK. CDR3 length: 17 residues. V dropped 0 bases and J dropped 7; count of bases not matched to a gene: 9. CDR3 loop: CASSQDRLAEAGGELFF. In DNA form, the CDR3 reads TGTGCCAGCAGCCAAGACCGACTAGCGGAAGCGGGCGGGGAGCTGTTTTTT.

A note on this clonotype: A clone one base away is much larger, so this may be a read error. The rearrangement links TRBV7-9 to TRBJ2-6; 10 nucleotides match TRBD1. Germline V gene data show CDR1 as SEHNR and CDR2 as FQNEAQ (reference sequence). The V gene end was trimmed by 3 bases and the J gene end by 0 bases; junction bases not matched to a gene: 17. The CDR3 is 22 amino acids. The CDR3, as DNA: TGTGCCAGCAGCTTTACCGGGACAGGGGTCCTTATCACGTTCTCTGGGGCCAACGTCCTGACTTTC. Amino acid sequence: CASSFTGTGVLITFSGANVLTF.

This clonotype was counted a few times. The genes are TRBV19 and TRBJ1-2; no clear D gene. Trimming left V 1 base short and J 4 bases short, with 13 bases between. The CDR3 spans 15 residues. The germline V gene has CDR1 LNHDA and CDR2 SQIVND (reference sequence). Written as DNA, the CDR3 is TGTGCCAGTAGTATAGCCAACCAACAAACCTATGGCTACACCTTC. Residues: CASSIANQQTYGYTF.